What follows is one T cell receptor beta chain and its context. Its specificity is unknown. These data are taken from a study of cytomegalovirus exposure and HLA in healthy donors. This CDR3 contains 14 residues. Germline CDR1 SGHRS, CDR2 YFSETQ. The V end lost 0 bases, the J end lost 5 bases, and 12 bases lay between the germline ends. Study observations and caveats: TCR beta chains numbering approximately 150 were designated cytomegalovirus-associated.

The PCR used 60 Vbeta and 13 Jbeta primers. Sequenced by immunoSEQ multiplex PCR; TCRdb stores in-frame clones only, minus some. The sample is made up of roughly 41,000 clones, and the top ten hold under 1.3% of it. Sequencing was performed on PBMCs. This receptor was obtained from a woman aged 40 to 49 in good health and CMV-seronegative. This chain links TRBV5-1 with TRBJ2-7; D remains unclear. The CDR3 sequence is CASSLGSISHEQYF. CDR3 nucleotide sequence: TGCGCCAGCAGCTTGGGGAGTATCTCACACGAGCAGTACTTC.